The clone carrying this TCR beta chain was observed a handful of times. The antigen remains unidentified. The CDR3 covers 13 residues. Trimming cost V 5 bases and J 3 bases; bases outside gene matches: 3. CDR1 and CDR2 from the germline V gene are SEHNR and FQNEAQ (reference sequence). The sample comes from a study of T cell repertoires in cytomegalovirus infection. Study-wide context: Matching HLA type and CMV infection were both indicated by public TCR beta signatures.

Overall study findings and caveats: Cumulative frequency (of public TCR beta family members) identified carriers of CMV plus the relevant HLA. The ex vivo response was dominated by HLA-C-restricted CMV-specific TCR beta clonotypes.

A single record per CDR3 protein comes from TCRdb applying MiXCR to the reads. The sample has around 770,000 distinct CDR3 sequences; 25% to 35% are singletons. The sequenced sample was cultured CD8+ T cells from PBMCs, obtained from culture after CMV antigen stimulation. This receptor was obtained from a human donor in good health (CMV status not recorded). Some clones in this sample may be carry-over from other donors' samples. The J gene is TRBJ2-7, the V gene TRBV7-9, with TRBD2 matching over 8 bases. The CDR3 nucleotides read TGTGCCAGCAGCGGCGGGGGGAACTACGAGCAGTACGTC. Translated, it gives CASSGGGNYEQYV.